This TCR beta chain was recovered during a study of patients and donors after allogeneic stem cell transplantation. This CDR3 has 14 residues. Germline CDR1 and CDR2: LGHDT and YNNKEL (reference sequence). The V end was cut by 1 base, the J end by 5 bases, with 11 bases between. Only a few counts were recorded for this clonotype. TCRdb ran MiXCR on the RT-PCR reads and lists one entry per CDR3 protein. The sample consists of 150,000 to 250,000 distinct CDR3 sequences, around two fifths of them appearing once. Sequencing was carried out using blood, either unsorted or a sorted T cell fraction (not recorded which). The chain joins TRBV3-1 to TRBJ1-1; TRBD1 might be the D (6 bases). The clonotype originates from a human donor who was either an allogeneic HSCT recipient or a stem cell or donor lymphocyte infusion donor (not recorded which). It is not recorded whose cells these are; they may come from a transplant donor. CDR3 DNA sequence: TGTGCCAGCAGCCAAGCAGGGGATAGGACTGAAGCTTTCTTT. Its protein product is CASSQAGDRTEAFF. Full variable domain (missing parts from reference TRBV3-1 and TRBJ1-1): DTAVSQTPKYLVTQMGNDKSIKCEQNLGHDTMYWYKQDSKKFLKIMFSYNNKELIINETVPNRFSPKSPDKAHLNLHINSLELGDSAVYFCASSQAGDRTEAFFGQGTRLTVV.